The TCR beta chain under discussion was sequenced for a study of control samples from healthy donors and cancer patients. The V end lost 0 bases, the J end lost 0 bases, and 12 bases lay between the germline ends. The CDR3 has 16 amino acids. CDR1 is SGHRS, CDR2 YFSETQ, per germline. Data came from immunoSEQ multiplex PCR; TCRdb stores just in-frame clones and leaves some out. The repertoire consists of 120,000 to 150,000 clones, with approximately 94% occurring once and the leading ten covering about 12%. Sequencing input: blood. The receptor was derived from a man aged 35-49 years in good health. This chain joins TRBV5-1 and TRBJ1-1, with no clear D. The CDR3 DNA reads TGCGCCAGCAGCTTGGTTGGCGGACTCATGAACACTGAAGCTTTCTTT. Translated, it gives CASSLVGGLMNTEAFF.